This TCR beta chain was sequenced during a study of early T cells in non-severe SARS-CoV-2 infection (dated by TCRdb to 2020 to 2023). At the level of the whole study: Bulk RNA from unsorted whole blood was used for TCR sequencing, so alpha and beta chains could not be paired.

This clonotype was seen ten or more times. Its antigen is still unknown. No base quality values were provided; no much bigger clone lies one nucleotide off. The CDR3 runs 12 amino acids, cysteine and phenylalanine included. Left in the record is the CDR3 DNA by itself, 36 bases read in frame from the first base. At the junction V is shortened by 5 bases and J by 5 bases, with 11 bases in between. CDR1 and CDR2 are drawn from the germline V gene: SGHRS, YFSETQ. Set within a cohort of healthcare workers in London, UK, this nested case-control study involved weekly PCR testing of nasopharyngeal swabs along with blood sampling. Healthcare workers were enrolled in the week of the UK lockdown, from 23 to 31 March 2020, and were followed every week for up to about 15 weeks. The library was produced with 5' RACE. The data were produced on a NextSeq 500. Unique molecular identifiers were attached to individual cDNA molecules in the TCR library protocol so that sequencing error and PCR bias could be corrected. Sequencing covered both TCR alpha and beta chains, and within each sample the abundances of alpha and beta sequences were tightly co-correlated. Processing in the source paper ran as follows. Decombinator V4 was used to annotate the V gene, J gene and CDR3 of the TCR sequences. TCRs were defined as expanded if a significant change between any two time points was detected under a Poisson model with p below 0.0001. TCR abundances were normalised to the total number of TCRs sequenced per sample and expressed as counts per million. TRAV1-2 paired with TRAJ12, TRAJ20 or TRAJ33 defined MAIT TCRs, while TRAV10 paired with TRAJ18 defined iNKT TCRs. VDJdb, accessed 1 November 2021, was searched for CMV, EBV and SARS-CoV-2 annotated TCRs, with TCRs annotated for multiple antigens excluded. The public sequencing data were trimmed at Q25 with fastp and processed into clonotypes with MiXCR by TCRdb, which kept only in-frame beta chains. When rows share a CDR3 protein, they turn into one entry using the most common DNA and genes. For this entry, the V and J calls and clone size follow TCRdb and not the study's own pipeline. The sample yields about 67,000 distinct CDR3 sequences; 11% were counted once. The ten largest clonotypes hold around 4% of the sample.

Paper-wide results and their limitations: VDJdb matching was skewed toward anti-spike CD8 responses and likely underestimated virus-specific expansions, missing private and CD4 specificities.

The specimen sequenced was whole blood. This receptor chain uses TRBV5-1 and TRBJ2-7; no D gene can be assigned with confidence. The origin of this receptor is an adult who was a healthcare worker with PCR-confirmed SARS-CoV-2 infection or an uninfected control (not recorded which). For the CDR3, the sequence is CASRVLGNEQYF. The DNA sequence follows: TGCGCCAGCAGAGTACTTGGGAACGAGCAGTACTTC.